This T cell receptor beta chain was observed in a study of blood T cell repertoires in COVID-19. Study background: Researchers got acute and convalescent COVID-19 samples from the United States, Italy and Spain.

Original processing notes: Cell counts per sample came from amplifying reference gene primers. Produced via immunoSEQ multiplex PCR; TCRdb's table is partial and in-frame only. The V and J calls and the clone size are those of that table, but D and trimming were determined from the DNA. In the table there are about 190,000 clones, 70% to 90% of which are singletons. This sequence originates from a man aged 25 to 45 with acute or convalescent COVID-19. Material: peripheral blood.

CDR3 amino acids: CASSAKGLANYEQYF. Here the CDR3 DNA reads TGTGCCAGCAGCGCAAAGGGACTAGCGAACTACGAGCAGTACTTC. The chain uses TRBV7-2 and TRBJ2-7, with 10 bases lining up with TRBD2. Germline values: CDR1 SGHTA, CDR2 FQGNSA. Losses at the gene ends were 5 bases for V and 3 bases for J; bases not matched to a gene: 7. The CDR3 runs to 15 residues.